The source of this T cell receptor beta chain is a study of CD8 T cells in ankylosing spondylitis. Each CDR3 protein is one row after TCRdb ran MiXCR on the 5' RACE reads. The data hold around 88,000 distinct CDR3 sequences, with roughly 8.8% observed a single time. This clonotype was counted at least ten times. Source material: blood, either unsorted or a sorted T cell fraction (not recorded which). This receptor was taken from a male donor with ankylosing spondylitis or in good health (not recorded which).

This CDR3 is CASSRRDSTYEQYF. CDR3 nucleotide sequence: TGTGCCAGCAGCCGCCGGGACAGCACCTACGAGCAGTACTTC. V is TRBV6-1 and J is TRBJ2-7, with TRBD1 matching over 7 bases. The trim removed 6 bases at V and 2 bases at J, leaving 7 bases unmatched. The CDR3 sequence is 14 residues long. Germline V gives CDR1 MNHNS, CDR2 SASEGT.